The present TCR beta chain was sequenced within a study of ipilimumab plus nivolumab after autologous stem cell transplantation. Looking at the study overall: The DLBCL group included primary refractory and relapsed cases.

This clone was seen just once. Sequencing used immunoSEQ multiplex PCR; TCRdb keeps in-frame clones, though not all of them. The sample lists about 15,000 clones; over 60% were seen once. Per the germline V gene, CDR1 is LNHNV and CDR2 is YYDKDF (reference sequence). CDR3 length: 12 amino acids. Between the trimmed V and J ends, which lost 9 bases and 2 bases, there was a span of 8 bases. This clonotype was obtained from a male donor with diffuse large B-cell lymphoma. The gene calls are TRBV15 and TRBJ1-5, with D maybe TRBD1 (5 bases). This sample comprised PBMCs, obtained in a trial of ipilimumab plus nivolumab as post-transplant consolidation. The CDR3 sequence is CATSGGNQPQHF. The CDR3 DNA follows: TGTGCCACGTCGGGGGGCAATCAGCCCCAGCATTTT.